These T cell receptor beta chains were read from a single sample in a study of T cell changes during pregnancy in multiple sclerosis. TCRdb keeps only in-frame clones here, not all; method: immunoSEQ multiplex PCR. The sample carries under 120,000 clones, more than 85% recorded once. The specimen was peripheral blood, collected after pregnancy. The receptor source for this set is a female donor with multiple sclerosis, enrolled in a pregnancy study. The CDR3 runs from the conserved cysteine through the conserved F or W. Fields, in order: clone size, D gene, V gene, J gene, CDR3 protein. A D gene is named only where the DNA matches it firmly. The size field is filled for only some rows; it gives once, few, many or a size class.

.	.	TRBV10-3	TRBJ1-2	CAISVDRWGGYTF
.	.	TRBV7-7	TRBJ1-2	CASSFQPYRVRHLIGVNYGYTF
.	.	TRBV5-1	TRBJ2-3	CASSRLEWGTDTQYF
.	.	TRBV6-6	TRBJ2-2	CASREGVNTGELFF
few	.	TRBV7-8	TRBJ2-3	CASSFQTGTDTQYF
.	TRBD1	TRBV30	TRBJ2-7	CAWPGTGNTYEQYF
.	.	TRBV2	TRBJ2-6	CASSPGKSGANVLTF
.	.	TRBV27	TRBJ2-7	CASTDRLSYEQYF
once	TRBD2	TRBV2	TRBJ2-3	CASIKFGGGLTDTQYF
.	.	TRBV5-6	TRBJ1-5	CASSFGGVSNQPQHF
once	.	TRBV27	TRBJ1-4	CASSPKFRVRSNEKLFF
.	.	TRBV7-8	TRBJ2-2	CASSWVGSTGELFF
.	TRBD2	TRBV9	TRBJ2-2	CASNRGGSTPTGELFF
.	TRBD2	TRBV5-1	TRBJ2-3	CASSSSAGGAVDTQYF
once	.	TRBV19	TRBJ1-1	CASSIGAPRAFF
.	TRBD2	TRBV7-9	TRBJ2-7	CASSPLHGGGILNEQYF
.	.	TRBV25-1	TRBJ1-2	CASSDTGRVGYGYTF
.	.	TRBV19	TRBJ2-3	CASSPTLGGGADTQYF
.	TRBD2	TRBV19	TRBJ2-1	CASRTSGSYNEQFF
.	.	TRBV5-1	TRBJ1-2	CASSSDTYGYTF
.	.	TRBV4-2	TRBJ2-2	CASSQAGSTGELFF
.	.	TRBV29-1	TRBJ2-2	CSVEASGGNAGELFF
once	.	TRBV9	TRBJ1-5	CASSVGGRGGQPQHF
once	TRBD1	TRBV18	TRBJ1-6	CASSPPGQGLRGSPLHF
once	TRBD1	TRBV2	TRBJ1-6	CASSEAGTGSNSPLHF
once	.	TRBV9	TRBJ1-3	CASSVGVSSGNTIYF
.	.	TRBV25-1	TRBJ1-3	CASSLGGGNTIYF